Included here is one TCR beta chain sequence, with context. This clonotype was counted at least ten times. Its specific antigen is unknown. No much larger clone is present one base from it, and per-base qualities are unavailable. This record belongs to a study of regulatory T cells in long-lasting Graves disease (dated by TCRdb to 2020 to 2023). As for the study more broadly: Newly diagnosed Graves' disease patients had taken antithyroid drugs for less than 3 months. Peripheral blood TCR sequencing and RNA sequencing compared persistent Graves' disease patients with newly diagnosed Graves' disease patients. The study took place in China and was registered as a clinical trial. A total of 33 samples underwent TCR sequencing: around 13 from persistent and around 20 from newly diagnosed Graves' disease patients. Results the study describes overall, beyond this receptor: The authors noted that the small sample size was a limitation that may lower accuracy. Lower TCR Shannon entropy and fewer highly expanded clones were observed in persistent Graves' disease patients than in newly diagnosed patients, which suggested clonal expansion. Sequencing and analysis were limited to the TCR beta chain. Because the primary lesion, thyroid tissue, could not be accessed, the study looked at peripheral blood alone. Patients with persistent disease shared more public clonotypes (fewer than 3,000) than newly diagnosed patients did (approximately 970).

The time point label corresponds to: newly diagnosed GD, antithyroid drugs for less than 3 months. For both TCR sequencing and RNA sequencing, RNA was extracted from PBMCs in TRIzol. The diagnosis of Graves' disease was made according to American Thyroid Association guidelines. Patients for the study were recruited at an endocrinology department in Xi'an, China. Each patient gave roughly 10 milliliters of peripheral blood, collected in an EDTA anticoagulant tube. Ficoll Paque Plus density gradient separation was used to isolate PBMCs, and no further T cell sorting was done. An Agilent 2100 Bioanalyzer and agarose gel were used to assess RNA quality, and a NanoDrop 2000 was used to measure RNA concentration. Receptor libraries were prepared by multiplex PCR. Sequenced on an Illumina HiSeq 4000. CDR3 regions were amplified by Arm-PCR with iRepertoire HTBI primers to construct TCR beta libraries. Before sequencing, the PCR products underwent gel purification. The study's own analysis went as follows. Gene usage analysis of CDR3 amino acid clonotypes relied on the roughly 60 TRBV and 14 TRBJ segments identified across samples. Filtered high-quality paired reads were merged into contigs using COPE and FqMerger. BLAST was used to align contigs to the IMGT TRBV, TRBD and TRBJ reference genes, and CDR3 was defined following IMGT. Highly expanded clones were defined as clonotypes with a frequency above 0.1%. Repertoire diversity was measured by Shannon entropy, and V-J evenness by the Gini coefficient. A clonotype was considered public if more than one individual shared it. The public sequencing data were trimmed at Q25 with fastp and processed into clonotypes with MiXCR by TCRdb, which kept only in-frame beta chains. A single entry per CDR3 protein holds the most common genes and DNA from its merged rows. These V and J calls originate from TCRdb's pipeline instead of the authors' own analysis. In this sample the table shows over 500,000 distinct CDR3 sequences, roughly 15% of which occur a single time. About 12% of the sample lies in the top ten.

The sample was also reused in another study, on T cells in Graves' hyperthyroidism and ophthalmopathy. The second source states: Stable Graves' hyperthyroidism was defined as the absence of progression to ophthalmopathy over 18 months of follow-up. Hyperthyroidism patients were newly diagnosed, had a disease duration of under 2 months, and were aged 18 to 65 years. Patients with uncontrolled infections, other autoimmune diseases, pregnancy or lactation were excluded. Diagnoses were established on the basis of clinical symptoms, serum thyroxine and TRAb, thyroid ultrasound, and orbital computed tomography. For the first round of RT-PCR on the TCR CDR3, the HTBI primer set was used together with the Qiagen OneStep RT-PCR kit. Blood samples also contained most of the expanded thyroid clonotypes (frequency above 0.001), which suggests that blood repertoires may reflect thyroid immune responses. A 13 V-J signature model separated ophthalmopathy from stable hyperthyroidism, with roughly 88% sensitivity and just under 84% specificity in cross-validation and 80%/75% in testing. In validation, the model predicted progression to ophthalmopathy a median of roughly 6.2 months before onset, with approximately 70% sensitivity and about 75% specificity. A discovery cohort of roughly 96 patients, 43 with Graves' ophthalmopathy and fewer than 65 with stable Graves' hyperthyroidism, was used to find distinguishing TCR V-J signatures. An independent validation cohort of 18 to 20 hyperthyroidism patients and approximately 16 patients who later progressed to ophthalmopathy tested prospective prediction of ophthalmopathy. The 100 or so discovery patients were randomly split 7:3 into training and test sets. The study also compared thyroid tissue and blood T-cell repertoires from about 6 Graves' hyperthyroidism patients. Following sampling, methimazole starting at 30 mg daily was given to hyperthyroidism patients, and high-dose intravenous methylprednisolone was given to ophthalmopathy patients. A second multiplex PCR round built the libraries, followed by size selection and purification. Libraries were sequenced paired-end with 100 bp reads on an Illumina HiSeq2000. SOAPnuke was used to process the raw data, with reads discarded if the reads contained adapters or uncalled bases, had a mean Phred below 15, or lacked an exact constant-primer or identifier match. COPE v1.2.5 was used to merge high-quality paired reads, and clonotypes were defined as unique nucleotide sequences. MiTCR v1.1 was used to align clonotypes to the IMGT TRBV, TRBD and TRBJ reference segments. The analysis included only V-J combinations with a frequency above 0.0001, which together covered around 99% of the repertoires. A TCS score was defined as the ratio of F50 (clonal expansion) to E x V (chaos), with BLOSUM62-based TCRdist applied between CDR3 peptides within each V-J. Welch's t-statistics and random forest reduced around 520 V-J features to about 12, which were used in a naive Bayes classifier (R e1071). Sample size was not statistically predetermined, and investigators were not blinded to group allocation. The paper describes TCR Vbeta CDR3 sequencing of about 140 peripheral blood samples, made up of around 41 ophthalmopathy patients, approximately 76 hyperthyroidism patients and 17 progressor patients.

The sequence came from a young man with Graves disease. Donor details come from another sample of the same person, matched by shared clones. This material consisted of peripheral blood mononuclear cells (PBMCs), taken at new diagnosis, from a patient treated with antithyroid drugs.

The bases read TGTGCCAGCAGCCCCCGCCGAGCGGGAGGCCTTTACAATGAGCAGTTCTTC. Translated, it reads CASSPRRAGGLYNEQFF. Recombination joined TRBV7-9 with TRBJ2-1; 9 central bases correspond to TRBD2. From the cysteine through the phenylalanine, the CDR3 covers 17 amino acids. The read is trimmed to its CDR3 DNA, 51 bases read in frame from base 1. The germline V gene (reference sequence) provides CDR1 SEHNR and CDR2 FQNEAQ. V loses 5 bases at its end and J loses 4 bases; junction bases beyond the gene matches: 12. With the portions outside the CDR3 filled from the reference TRBV7-9 and TRBJ2-1 genes, the complete variable region becomes DTGVSQNPRHKITKRGQNVTFRCDPISEHNRLYWYRQTLGQGPEFLTYFQNEAQLEKSRLLSDRFSAERPKGSFSTLEIQRTEQGDSAMYLCASSPRRAGGLYNEQFFGPGTRLTVL.